This entry is about one T cell receptor (beta chain). Libraries were prepared by immunoSEQ multiplex PCR; TCRdb keeps only in-frame clonotypes and omits some of them. The table lists about 990,000 clones, 75% to 85% of them singletons. This sample was taken from a study of shared clonotypes between healthy human individuals. The investigators split CD4+ cells into a CD45RA+ naive subset and a CD45RA-negative memory subset. Unmatched junction bases numbered 5, after V lost 3 bases and J lost 5 bases. CDR3 size: 13 residues. The germline V gene encodes CDR1 GTSNPN and CDR2 SVGIG (reference sequence). The TCR was taken from a man younger than 35 in good health. Some clones in this sample may be carry-over from other donors' samples. The chain is built from TRBV30 and TRBJ2-5, with TRBD1 matching over 8 bases. Material: memory CD4+ T cells from PBMCs. The subset denotes: CD45RA-negative fraction. The CDR3 protein is CAWSRQGPETQYF. In nucleotides, the CDR3 is TGTGCCTGGAGCCGACAGGGGCCGGAGACCCAGTACTTC.